This T cell receptor (beta chain) was profiled in a study of cytomegalovirus exposure and HLA in healthy donors. Germline assignment: CDR1 LNHNV and CDR2 YYDKDF (reference sequence). The CDR3 extends over 15 amino acids. With 3 bases clipped from V and 7 bases from J, the junction kept 1 base outside the gene matches. 13 Jbeta primers and 60 Vbeta primers were used for the PCR. This table comes from immunoSEQ multiplex PCR, and its TCRdb copy is limited to in-frame clones, with some not included. This table has roughly 77,000 clones, roughly 69% appearing once. The material sequenced was PBMCs. This chain connects TRBV15 to TRBJ2-1; TRBD2 agrees at 15 bases. The origin of this receptor is a woman in her forties or fifties in good health and CMV-seropositive. CDR3 in amino acids: CATSRGLAGGNEQFF. CDR3 in DNA: TGTGCCACCAGCAGGGGACTAGCGGGGGGAAATGAGCAGTTCTTC.